This T cell receptor (beta chain) was captured in a study of cytomegalovirus exposure and HLA in healthy donors. Overall study results and limits: It was likely that a cluster of highly shared sequence variants was a sequencing artifact. Clonal expansion, a later analysis showed, was greater in HLA-associated TCR beta chains than in equally common others.

This clone appeared once. Its antigen is undetermined. The PCR ran on 60 Vbeta and 13 Jbeta primers. Generated by immunoSEQ multiplex PCR, the TCRdb table keeps only in-frame clones and is missing some. In the table there are 55,000 to 65,000 clones, roughly four fifths of which are singletons. CDR1 and CDR2 (germline): SEHNR, FQNEAQ (reference sequence). V lost 5 bases, J lost 5 bases, and 7 bases stayed unmatched. The CDR3 is 15 residues long. Material: PBMCs. The clonotype comes from a human donor in good health. This chain links TRBV7-9 with TRBJ2-3, with 10 bases fitting TRBD1. The DNA for the CDR3 is TGTGCCAGCAGCCCGGGACAGGGGCCGGGAGATACGCAGTATTTT. Protein product: CASSPGQGPGDTQYF.